A selection of T cell receptor beta chains follows, all from one sample in a study of tumor-infiltrating lymphocytes in localized non-small cell lung cancer. Assay used: immunoSEQ multiplex PCR; TCRdb lists only in-frame clones, some missing. The sample consists of about 12,000 clones, approximately 84% of them appearing once. Sample: lung tumor tissue. The receptors shown here come from a human donor with non-small cell lung cancer. Each CDR3 is given with its conserved first and last residue. A D gene is named only where the DNA matches it firmly. Only part of the rows carry a size: once, few, many, or a class if the clone is expanded.

clone_size j_call d_call v_call cdr3_aa cdr3_nt
few TRBJ1-4 . TRBV11-3 CASSSGPNQEEKLFF TGTGCCAGCAGCTCCGGACCCAACCAGGAGGAAAAACTGTTTTTT
. TRBJ2-3 . TRBV5-1 CASSGGSGHTDTQYF TGCGCCAGCAGCGGGGGGTCGGGCCACACAGATACGCAGTATTTT
. TRBJ1-6 . TRBV6-5 CASSYWGRFSPLHF TGTGCCAGCAGTTATTGGGGGCGGTTTTCACCCCTCCACTTT
once TRBJ1-5 . TRBV27 CASSFAGDQPQHF TGTGCCAGCAGTTTTGCGGGGGATCAGCCCCAGCATTTT
. TRBJ1-5 . TRBV30 CAWSVGQGVQPQHF TGTGCCTGGAGTGTAGGGCAGGGTGTCCAGCCCCAGCATTTT
. TRBJ2-2 . TRBV10-3 CAIGPNTGELFF TGTGCCATCGGCCCCAACACCGGGGAGCTGTTTTTT
. TRBJ2-5 TRBD2 TRBV5-1 CASSFPTSGGRETQYF TGCGCCAGCAGCTTCCCCACTAGCGGGGGGCGGGAGACCCAGTACTTC
. TRBJ2-2 TRBD1 TRBV6-6 CASSLGQGNTGELFF TGTGCCAGCAGTCTGGGACAGGGGAACACCGGGGAGCTGTTTTTT
once TRBJ2-7 TRBD2 TRBV9 CASSASGGAGEQYF TGTGCCAGCAGCGCTAGCGGGGGGGCTGGGGAGCAGTACTTC
. TRBJ2-2 . TRBV29-1 CSANTGTFTGELFF TGCAGCGCAAATACCGGGACATTCACCGGGGAGCTGTTTTTT
. TRBJ2-7 TRBD1 TRBV4-1 CASSQVDRLYEQYF TGCGCCAGCAGCCAAGTGGACAGGCTCTACGAGCAGTACTTC
. TRBJ1-6 TRBD1 TRBV5-4 CASSTGQGDSPLHF TGTGCCAGCAGCACGGGACAGGGGGATTCACCCCTCCACTTT
. TRBJ1-5 . TRBV6-1 CASTPVSSNQPQHF TGTGCCAGCACACCCGTAAGCAGCAATCAGCCCCAGCATTTT
. TRBJ1-6 TRBD1 TRBV5-1 CASSLAGTGNSPLHF TGCGCCAGCAGCTTAGCCGGGACAGGGAATTCACCCCTCCACTTT
. TRBJ2-2 . TRBV10-1 CASRGGPGTGELFF TGCGCCAGCAGGGGGGGCCCGGGCACCGGGGAGCTGTTTTTT
. TRBJ1-1 . TRBV2 CASSEAMGSPHTEAFF TGTGCCAGCAGTGAAGCGATGGGCAGCCCGCACACTGAAGCTTTCTTT
. TRBJ1-2 . TRBV6-1 CASSEASGANYGYTF TGTGCCAGCAGTGAAGCTAGCGGGGCTAACTATGGCTACACCTTC
. TRBJ2-1 . TRBV4-3 CASSQGAMGNEQFF TGCGCCAGCAGCCAAGGCGCAATGGGGAATGAGCAGTTCTTC
. TRBJ1-1 . TRBV7-2 CASSLVEGFSSAFF TGTGCCAGCAGCTTAGTTGAGGGGTTTTCAAGCGCTTTCTTT
. TRBJ1-6 TRBD1 TRBV27 CASSYKPQYRGSSYNSPLHF TGTGCCAGCAGTTACAAACCCCAATACAGGGGTAGCTCCTATAATTCACCCCTCCACTTT
. TRBJ1-2 TRBD1 TRBV5-1 CASSSDRGTGGYTF TGCGCCAGCAGCTCGGACAGGGGGACCGGTGGCTACACCTTC
few TRBJ1-2 TRBD1 TRBV29-1 CSVADRGYGYTF TGCAGCGTTGCTGACAGGGGTTACGGCTACACCTTC
. TRBJ1-6 . TRBV5-8 CASSLRPGPYSPLHF TGTGCCAGCAGCTTGCGTCCGGGGCCTTACTCACCCCTCCACTTT
. TRBJ2-5 TRBD2 TRBV30 CAWSVQGGETQYF TGTGCCTGGAGTGTCCAGGGAGGGGAGACCCAGTACTTC
. TRBJ2-2 . TRBV10-2 CASSEPGRGTGELFF TGCGCCAGCAGTGAACCGGGCCGAGGGACCGGGGAGCTGTTTTTT
. TRBJ1-1 . TRBV13 CASTLSSRTTEAFF TGTGCCAGCACCCTTAGTTCCAGGACCACTGAAGCTTTCTTT
. TRBJ1-2 TRBD1 TRBV5-6 CASSLVDRVNYGYTF TGTGCCAGCAGCTTGGTCGACAGGGTGAACTATGGCTACACCTTC
. TRBJ1-2 . TRBV5-8 CASGTVNNYGYTF TGTGCCAGCGGAACAGTGAATAACTATGGCTACACCTTC
once TRBJ2-1 TRBD2 TRBV5-4 CASSLESGGPGEQFF TGTGCCAGCAGCTTGGAAAGCGGGGGTCCCGGTGAGCAGTTCTTC
. TRBJ1-5 TRBD1 TRBV11-3 CASSEGQAPLNQPQHF TGTGCCAGCAGCGAGGGACAGGCCCCTCTCAATCAGCCCCAGCATTTT
once TRBJ2-5 . TRBV7-9 CASSLERTQYF TGTGCCAGCAGCTTGGAGCGGACCCAGTACTTC
. TRBJ1-5 . TRBV19 CASSSRFPSNQPQHF TGTGCCAGTAGTAGTAGGTTCCCGAGCAATCAGCCCCAGCATTTT
. TRBJ1-5 . TRBV4-1 CASSQGLNSNQPQHF TGCGCCAGCAGCCAGGGGCTAAATAGCAATCAGCCCCAGCATTTT
. TRBJ2-7 . TRBV7-9 CASSLSESGAYEQYF TGTGCCAGCAGCTTAAGCGAGTCAGGGGCCTACGAGCAGTACTTC
. TRBJ2-7 . TRBV4-1 CASSQKGLGSYEQYF TGCGCCAGCAGCCAAAAGGGGCTCGGCTCCTACGAGCAGTACTTC
. TRBJ1-2 . TRBV9 CASSESRPYGYTF TGTGCCAGCAGCGAATCTAGGCCCTATGGCTACACCTTC
. TRBJ1-2 TRBD1 TRBV5-1 CASSFGTGQNYGYTF TGCGCCAGCAGCTTTGGGACAGGGCAAAACTATGGCTACACCTTC
few TRBJ2-2 . TRBV6-1 CASSDRGPGGRSGELFF TGTGCCAGCAGTGATCGGGGGCCGGGGGGCCGGTCCGGGGAGCTGTTTTTT
. TRBJ1-4 . TRBV4-3 CASSAYGGISITNEKLFF TGCGCCAGCAGCGCGTACGGGGGTATATCAATCACTAATGAAAAACTGTTTTTT
. TRBJ1-2 . TRBV19 CASSFPDANYGYTF TGTGCCAGTAGTTTCCCCGACGCTAACTATGGCTACACCTTC
. TRBJ2-1 TRBD2 TRBV7-9 CASSLAAGGFDSYNEQFF TGTGCCAGCAGCTTAGCAGCGGGGGGTTTCGACTCCTACAATGAGCAGTTCTTC
. TRBJ2-2 TRBD2 TRBV9 CASSAPTSGGAGELFF TGTGCCAGCAGCGCACCTACTAGCGGGGGGGCCGGGGAGCTGTTTTTT
. TRBJ1-2 . TRBV5-4 CASSSTGPQGYGYTF TGTGCCAGCAGCTCCACCGGGCCACAAGGCTATGGCTACACCTTC
. TRBJ1-2 . TRBV6-5 CASGWGYGYTF TGTGCCAGCGGTTGGGGCTATGGCTACACCTTC
. TRBJ1-2 . TRBV5-4 CASSNLQGYYGYTF TGTGCCAGCAGCAACCTACAGGGCTACTATGGCTACACCTTC
. TRBJ2-1 . TRBV6-5 CASSRRDPYNEQFF TGTGCCAGCAGTCGTCGGGACCCCTACAATGAGCAGTTCTTC
. TRBJ1-5 . TRBV27 CASSQHRDGQPQHF TGTGCCAGCAGTCAACACAGGGACGGGCAGCCCCAGCATTTT
. TRBJ1-6 . TRBV10-3 CAISERSPQDNSPLHF TGTGCCATCAGTGAACGCAGCCCTCAAGATAATTCACCCCTCCACTTT
. TRBJ2-2 . TRBV6-5 CASSYSEGAGELFF TGTGCCAGCAGTTACTCGGAAGGGGCCGGGGAGCTGTTTTTT
once TRBJ2-3 . TRBV27 CASSWAVVDTQYF TGTGCCAGCAGTTGGGCAGTAGTGGATACGCAGTATTTT
. TRBJ1-2 . TRBV5-5 CASRHGLDSYGYTF TGTGCCAGCAGGCATGGCCTAGACTCCTATGGCTACACCTTC
. TRBJ1-6 . TRBV19 CASSISAGAGNSPLHF TGTGCCAGTAGTATTTCGGCAGGGGCTGGCAATTCACCCCTCCACTTT
few TRBJ2-7 TRBD1 TRBV7-8 CASSLAAGQVNSYEQYF TGTGCCAGCAGCTTAGCGGCGGGACAGGTCAACTCCTACGAGCAGTACTTC